Listed below are T cell receptor beta chains from one sample, sequenced in a study of cytomegalovirus exposure and HLA in healthy donors. TCRdb's table, derived via immunoSEQ multiplex PCR, lists solely in-frame clones and lacks some. The sample carries 150,000 or so clones, more than 75% recorded once. The sequenced sample consisted of PBMCs. Every receptor here comes from a woman in her twenties or thirties in good health and CMV-seronegative. Each CDR3 is given with its conserved first and last residue. The order of the fields is V gene, J gene, clone size, D gene, CDR3 DNA, CDR3 protein. A D gene is named only where the DNA matches it firmly. A row's size may be missing; if present it is once, few, many or a size class.

>TRBV5-1|TRBJ1-1|once|TRBD1
TGCGCCAGCAGCTTCTCAGGGGGCGCGGGGACTGAAGCTTTCTTT
CASSFSGGAGTEAFF
>TRBV7-7|TRBJ2-3|-|-
TGTGCCAGCAGCTTAACAGGAAGCACAGATACGCAGTATTTT
CASSLTGSTDTQYF
>TRBV2|TRBJ2-7|-|-
TGTGCCAGCTACGTGACCGGGGGGCAACGCTCCTACGAGCAGTACTTC
CASYVTGGQRSYEQYF
>TRBV5-5|TRBJ1-2|-|TRBD1
TGTGCCAGCAGCTCCGGGACAGGGTTTGGCTACACCTTC
CASSSGTGFGYTF
>TRBV19|TRBJ2-7|few|TRBD1
TGTGCCAGTAGCCCGACAGGGGGTAATTGGAACGAGCAGTACTTC
CASSPTGGNWNEQYF
>TRBV4-2|TRBJ1-2|few|TRBD1
TGTGCCAGCAGCCCGTCTCCCGGGACAGGGGGCGGCTATGGCTACACCTTC
CASSPSPGTGGGYGYTF
>TRBV4-1|TRBJ2-7|-|TRBD2
TGCGCCAGCAGCCTAGTCTACGGGGCTAGCGGGGGGTCTGTCTACGAGCAGTACTTC
CASSLVYGASGGSVYEQYF
>TRBV19|TRBJ2-7|-|-
TGTGCCAGTAGTATGGCAGGATTCGAGCAGTACTTC
CASSMAGFEQYF
>TRBV15|TRBJ1-5|once|-
TGTGCCACCAGCAGAGAAACAGGGAGCAATCAGCCCCAGCATTTT
CATSRETGSNQPQHF
>TRBV6-4|TRBJ1-2|-|TRBD1
TGTGCCAGCCGTCTGACGGGACAGGGGTTTGATGGCTACACCTTC
CASRLTGQGFDGYTF
>TRBV30|TRBJ2-1|-|TRBD2
TGTGCCTGGGACTATAGCGGGGGGGGCAATGAGCAGTTCTTC
CAWDYSGGGNEQFF
>TRBV4-2|TRBJ2-7|-|TRBD2
TGTGCCAGCAGCCAAGCGGCTAGCGGGACCACCTACGAGCAGTACTTC
CASSQAASGTTYEQYF
>TRBV7-9|TRBJ2-7|once|-
TGTGCCAGCAGAGAGGGGGAACAGCAGTACTTC
CASREGEQQYF
>TRBV21-1|TRBJ2-1|-|-
TGTGCCAGCAGCCTGAGGACAGGGTCCCACAATGAGCAGTTCTTC
CASSLRTGSHNEQFF
>TRBV27|TRBJ2-5|-|TRBD2
TGTGCCAGCAGTTCCCCGAGCGGGGGGACCCAAGAGACCCAGTACTTC
CASSSPSGGTQETQYF
>TRBV6-5|TRBJ1-1|-|-
TGTGCCAGCAGTTACATAGGAGGGAACACTGAAGCTTTCTTT
CASSYIGGNTEAFF
>TRBV7-2|TRBJ1-5|once|TRBD1
TGTGCCAGCAGCTTAGCACAAGGGGGCGCAAGGCAGCCCCAGCATTTT
CASSLAQGGARQPQHF
>TRBV21-1|TRBJ2-1|-|-
TGTGCCAGCAGCACCACTAGCGGGGGCCCTGGTGAGCAGTTCTTC
CASSTTSGGPGEQFF
>TRBV4-2|TRBJ1-2|-|-
TGTGCCAGCAGCCAGACGGGAGTCACCCGAAATAACTATGGCTACACCTTC
CASSQTGVTRNNYGYTF
>TRBV7-6|TRBJ2-3|once|-
TGTGCCAGCAGCTTAGCGGAGACAGCCCCCGGAGATACGCAGTATTTT
CASSLAETAPGDTQYF
>TRBV11-2|TRBJ1-3|-|-
TGTGCCAGCAGCGCGGGACCCGGGGGTGGAAACACCATATATTTT
CASSAGPGGGNTIYF
>TRBV7-8|TRBJ2-1|-|TRBD2
TGTGCCAGCAGCCCCGGGACTAGCCCCTACAATGAGCAGTTCTTC
CASSPGTSPYNEQFF
>TRBV5-1|TRBJ2-7|-|TRBD1
TGCGCCAGCAGGTTCCCGGGACAGGGAACCTACGAGCAGTACTTC
CASRFPGQGTYEQYF
>TRBV7-2|TRBJ1-1|-|-
TGTGCCAGCAGCTTAGATGCGACTGAAGCTTTCTTT
CASSLDATEAFF
>TRBV4-1|TRBJ1-1|-|-
TGCGCCAGCATCCCGGGCGGACTTAACACTGAAGCTTTCTTT
CASIPGGLNTEAFF